Below are 14 T cell receptor beta chains sequenced from a single sample in a study of cytomegalovirus exposure and HLA in healthy donors. With 60 Vbeta and 13 Jbeta primers, the PCR was carried out. Assay used: immunoSEQ multiplex PCR; TCRdb lists only in-frame clones, some missing. This table holds under 100,000 clones, about two thirds found once. Sequenced input: PBMCs. These receptors all come from a woman aged 45-65 years in good health and CMV-seropositive.

The V call is TRBV5-1, the J call TRBJ2-1; D may be TRBD2 (7 bases). The V end was cut by 1 base, the J end by 4 bases, with 18 bases between. Looked up from germline, CDR1 is SGHRS and CDR2 is YFSETQ. The CDR3 spans 17 residues. In DNA, the CDR3 is TGCGCCAGCAGCTTGATGGGGGCTAGCGGACGTTACAATGAGCAGTTCTTC. Amino acids: CASSLMGASGRYNEQFF. Drawing the rest from reference TRBV5-1 and TRBJ2-1, the complete variable domain is KAGVTQTPRYLIKTRGQQVTLSCSPISGHRSVSWYQQTPGQGLQFLFEYFSETQRNKGNFPGRFSGRQFSNSRSEMNVSTLELGDSALYLCASSLMGASGRYNEQFFGPGTRLTVL.

This chain's CDR3 is CASSSQGVDGNTIYF. The CDR3 DNA is TGCGCCAGCAGCTCACAGGGGGTTGACGGAAACACCATATATTTT. This chain uses TRBV5-1 with TRBJ1-3; the match to TRBD1 covers 8 bases. V shed 3 bases, J shed 4 bases, and the junction held 6 bases outside the gene matches. Germline V gene lookup returns CDR1 SGHRS and CDR2 YFSETQ. The CDR3 is 15 amino acids.

The DNA of the CDR3 is TGTGGACGAAGGGGACAGGGGTTTGAGAACACCGGGGAGCTGTTTTTT. Translated, it gives CGRRGQGFENTGELFF. This sequence joins TRBV5-5 and TRBJ2-2, with 10 bases identical to TRBD1. Germline lookup yields CDR1 SGHKS and CDR2 YYEKEE (reference sequence). This CDR3 is 16 amino acids long.

The chain carries TRBV7-9 and TRBJ2-1, with 8 bases identical to TRBD1. The CDR3 consists of 15 residues. Germline V gives CDR1 SEHNR, CDR2 FQNEAQ (reference sequence). V dropped 5 bases and J dropped 3; count of bases not matched to a gene: 6. The CDR3 sequence is CASSPRDRIYNEQFF. The CDR3 coding sequence is TGTGCCAGCAGCCCTAGGGACAGGATCTACAATGAGCAGTTCTTC.

This chain joins TRBV30 and TRBJ2-5; D is possibly TRBD2 (5 bases). Between the trimmed V and J ends, which lost 2 bases and 7 bases, there was a span of 17 bases. Germline V gene data show CDR1 as GTSNPN and CDR2 as SVGIG (reference sequence). The CDR3 covers 14 residues. The CDR3, as DNA: TGTGCCTGGAGTACCTCTAGCATTTCACCGACCCAGTACTTC. Protein product: CAWSTSSISPTQYF.

The chain uses TRBV10-3 and TRBJ1-2; D is uncertain. V was pared by 1 base and J by 0 bases, with 12 bases between. The CDR3 loop spans 16 amino acids. CDR1 is ENHRY and CDR2 is SYGVKD in the germline V gene. The CDR3: CAISEFIILTNYGYTF. The CDR3 coding sequence is TGTGCCATCAGTGAGTTTATAATCCTAACTAACTATGGCTACACCTTC.

This rearrangement joins TRBV29-1 to TRBJ2-3; the D gene is possibly TRBD2 (5 bases). CDR1 is SQVTM and CDR2 is ANQGSEA in the germline V gene. V lost 4 bases to trimming and J lost 1 base, with 9 bases between them. The CDR3 loop spans 13 amino acids. This chain's CDR3 is CSVVDGGTDTQYF. DNA of the CDR3: TGCAGCGTTGTGGACGGGGGCACAGATACGCAGTATTTT.

In this sample, this clone turned up a few times. The chain links TRBV5-4 to TRBJ1-1, with D perhaps matching TRBD1 (5 bases). With 1 base removed from V and 2 bases from J, the gap between germline ends came to 15 bases. This CDR3 region has 16 residues. The germline V gene encodes CDR1 SGHNT and CDR2 YYREEE (reference sequence). CDR3: CASSLPQTGFNTEAFF. The CDR3, as DNA: TGTGCCAGCAGCTTGCCCCAAACAGGATTTAACACTGAAGCTTTCTTT.

V is TRBV4-1 and J is TRBJ2-3, with D possibly TRBD2 on 5 matching bases. The CDR3 has 15 amino acids. Deletions cut 2 bases from V and 5 bases from J, with 14 bases between. Germline-derived CDR1 and CDR2 are MGHRA and YSYEKL. CDR3 coding DNA: TGCGCCAGCAGCCAACATGAGGGCAGGTTAGATACGCAGTATTTT. It translates to CASSQHEGRLDTQYF.

The J gene is TRBJ1-1, the V gene TRBV29-1; D call uncertain. The CDR3 sequence is 13 residues long. Trimming took 3 bases from V and 0 from J, leaving 8 bases between them. Germline V gene lookup returns CDR1 SQVTM and CDR2 ANQGSEA. In nucleotides, the CDR3 is TGCAGCGTTGAGGCAGGTATGAACACTGAAGCTTTCTTT. Translated: CSVEAGMNTEAFF.

The J gene is TRBJ2-1, the V gene TRBV29-1, with TRBD1 as a possible D gene (6 bases). Between the trimmed V and J ends, which lost 6 bases and 11 bases, there was a span of 14 bases. The germline CDR1 and CDR2 sequences are SQVTM and ANQGSEA. The CDR3 covers 11 residues. The CDR3 DNA reads TGCAGCGTCTTGACAGGAAAAAAGCAGTTCTTC. Translating it yields CSVLTGKKQFF.

The chain recombines TRBV7-9 with TRBJ2-5, with TRBD1 as a possible D gene (5 bases). TRBJ2-7 matches the DNA end more closely, so the J call is doubtful. Germline lookup yields CDR1 SEHNR and CDR2 FQNEAQ (reference sequence). This CDR3 region has 14 residues. The CDR3 reads CASSRQSVTYEQYF. CDR3 coding DNA: TGTGCCAGCAGCCGACAGTCAGTCACCTACGAGCAGTACTTC.

The rearrangement links TRBV4-1 to TRBJ1-5; unclear D gene. The ends were cut back, 1 base at V and 0 bases at J, with 10 bases in the middle. The V gene's germline CDR1 is MGHRA and CDR2 YSYEKL. This CDR3 is built from 16 residues. CDR3 nucleotide sequence: TGCGCCAGCAGCCAAGGACTAGGGTATAGCAATCAGCCCCAGCATTTT. It encodes CASSQGLGYSNQPQHF.

The chain uses TRBV7-6 and TRBJ2-1; 10 nucleotides line up with TRBD2. CDR1 is SGHVS and CDR2 is FNYEAQ in the germline V gene. Trimming took 5 bases from V and 8 from J; bases not matched to a gene: 12. The CDR3 sequence is 16 residues long. The chain's CDR3 is CASSRTSGAPADEQFF. The CDR3 nucleotides read TGTGCCAGCAGCCGGACTAGCGGAGCACCTGCGGATGAGCAGTTCTTC.